Each of the 24 T cell receptor beta chains below was sequenced from the same sample in a study of human T cells and chemical hapten exposure. This sample's time point: pre-sensitization, week 0. This sample's treatment: therapeutic diphenylcyclopropenone sensitization with weekly scalp DPC. One entry per CDR3 protein, called by TCRdb with MiXCR from the RACE reads. In the table there are approximately 260,000 distinct CDR3 sequences, around 9.3% of which are singletons. The sample was whole blood, taken in connection with sensitization to the hapten diphenylcyclopropenone (DPC). The source is a woman between 40 and 55 years old with alopecia areata. Some clones in this sample may be carry-over from other donors' samples.

This clonotype turned up a few times. The chain employs TRBV28 and TRBJ1-4, with D unresolved. Germline CDR1 is MDHEN and CDR2 is SYDVKM. The V end was cut by 6 bases, the J end by 8 bases, with 16 bases between. CDR3 length equals 14 residues. CDR3 in DNA: TGTGCCAGCAGCTCACGGGCTGTCAAGGAAAAACTGTTTTTT. Protein sequence: CASSSRAVKEKLFF.

This chain joins TRBV24-1 and TRBJ2-2, with a weak D call TRBD2 (6 bases). V shed 0 bases and J shed 0 bases, with 7 bases lying between them. CDR3 length equals 16 residues. CDR1 is KGHDR, CDR2 SFDVKD, per germline. The CDR3 DNA follows: TGTGCCACCAGTGATTTGACGGGAGCGAACACCGGGGAGCTGTTTTTT. Translated, it gives CATSDLTGANTGELFF.

V gene TRBV7-9 combines with J gene TRBJ2-7, with 8 bases identical to TRBD2. The CDR3 contains 16 residues. CDR1 is SEHNR, CDR2 FQNEAQ, per germline (reference sequence). Germline trimming cut 5 bases from V and 3 bases from J; bases unmatched to any gene: 12. The DNA for the CDR3 is TGTGCCAGCAGCGATTCGACGGGAGGGCAGTACTACGAGCAGTACTTC. Protein: CASSDSTGGQYYEQYF.

The rearrangement uses TRBV6-5 and TRBJ1-4, with a weak D call TRBD1 (5 bases). Trimming took off 0 bases at V and 8 bases at J, with 13 bases between the two ends. Germline V gene data show CDR1 as MNHEY and CDR2 as SVGAGI. The CDR3 runs 15 residues. The CDR3 nucleotides are TGTGCCAGCAGTTACTCAGGGGCGGGAGCCGAAAAACTGTTTTTT. Translation: CASSYSGAGAEKLFF.

In its sample, this clonotype was seen a few times. The chain carries TRBV5-6 and TRBJ2-1; D may be TRBD2 (5 bases). This CDR3 has 13 amino acids. V lost 0 bases, J lost 9 bases, and 10 bases lay in between. Germline V gene data show CDR1 as SGHDT and CDR2 as YYEEEE. In DNA, the CDR3 is TGTGCCAGCAGCTTGGGACTAACCCTTGAGCAGTTCTTC. Translation: CASSLGLTLEQFF.

V is TRBV6-2 or TRBV6-3 and J is TRBJ2-3; 14 nucleotides line up with TRBD2. Germline values: CDR1 MNHEY, CDR2 SVGEGT. V lost 5 bases to trimming and J lost 6 bases; unmatched junction nucleotides: 7. The CDR3 is 16 residues long. The CDR3 DNA is TGTGCCAGCAGTCCTCCGACTAGCGGGAGGGGTGATACGCAGTATTTT. As protein: CASSPPTSGRGDTQYF.

This clonotype showed up many times. The chain carries TRBV28 and TRBJ2-7, with a tentative D call TRBD2 (6 bases). Germline CDR1 is MDHEN and CDR2 is SYDVKM. This CDR3 contains 13 residues. Trimming stripped 3 bases from V and 2 bases from J, with 8 bases between. In DNA, the CDR3 is TGTGCCAGCAGTTTGGCGGGGACCTACGAGCAGTACTTC. Translation gives CASSLAGTYEQYF.

This clonotype came up many times. This chain joins TRBV7-4 and TRBJ1-4; the match to TRBD1 covers 7 bases. This CDR3 region has 15 residues. Germline V gene lookup returns CDR1 SGHVT and CDR2 SQSDAQ. After removal of 6 bases from V and 6 bases from J, the junction contained 10 bases not matched to a gene. The chain's CDR3 is CASSPDRGRDEKLFF. CDR3 in DNA: TGTGCCAGCAGTCCGGATAGGGGGCGCGATGAAAAACTGTTTTTT.

V gene TRBV9 combines with J gene TRBJ2-7, with 10 bases matching TRBD1. CDR3 length: 15 residues. Trimming at V came to 0 bases and at J to 6 bases, leaving 6 bases not matched to a gene. Germline loops: CDR1 SGDLS, CDR2 YYNGEE. CDR3 sequence: CASSVDGTGASEQYF. CDR3 in DNA: TGTGCCAGCAGCGTAGACGGGACAGGGGCTAGCGAGCAGTACTTC.

This chain links TRBV7-3 with TRBJ2-2; 7 bases align to TRBD2. This CDR3 contains 17 residues. V dropped 0 bases and J dropped 4; count of bases not matched to a gene: 8. Germline loops: CDR1 SGHTA, CDR2 FQGTGA. CDR3: CASSLTSGGGSTGELFF. The CDR3 DNA is TGTGCCAGCAGCTTAACGTCGGGCGGCGGGAGCACCGGGGAGCTGTTTTTT.

The V call is TRBV7-3, the J call TRBJ2-3; 8 nucleotides align to TRBD2. With V trimmed by 0 bases and J by 4 bases, 9 bases remained unmatched. The CDR3 extends over 17 amino acids. Germline V lookup: CDR1 SGHTA, CDR2 FQGTGA. The CDR3 DNA reads as TGTGCCAGCAGCTTAACACGGGCGGGACTAGTGGCAGATACGCAGTATTTT. It translates to CASSLTRAGLVADTQYF.

This clonotype has just a few counts. The chain joins TRBV5-1 to TRBJ2-3; TRBD1 is a possible D gene (6 bases). Trimming took 8 bases from V and 1 from J, leaving 14 bases between them. The CDR3 totals 14 residues. Looked up from germline, CDR1 is SGHRS and CDR2 is YFSETQ. Here the CDR3 reads CASKQGEGTDTQYF. The CDR3 region has the DNA TGCGCCAGTAAACAGGGTGAGGGCACAGATACGCAGTATTTT.

This clonotype occurred many times. V and J are TRBV7-2 and TRBJ2-5, with D perhaps assigned TRBD1 or TRBD2 (5 bases each). V dropped 1 base and J dropped 6 bases, with 9 bases sitting between them. The germline gives CDR1 SGHTA, CDR2 FQGNSA. This CDR3 spans 13 amino acids. DNA of the CDR3: TGTGCCAGCAGCTTAGGCCGGGGCCAGACCCAGTACTTC. Protein: CASSLGRGQTQYF.

This clonotype showed up many times. This chain uses TRBV6-5 with TRBJ1-6; D ambiguous. Trimming took off 0 bases at V and 8 bases at J, with 8 bases between the two ends. Germline CDR1 MNHEY, CDR2 SVGAGI. This CDR3 is 14 amino acids long. The CDR3 region has the DNA TGTGCCAGCAGTTACTCGTTGGGTGATTCACCCCTCCACTTT. This translates into CASSYSLGDSPLHF.

This clonotype was seen only a few times. CDR3 amino acids: CSLRGQREDTDTQYF. In nucleotides, the CDR3 is TGCAGTCTGAGGGGCCAGCGGGAGGATACAGATACGCAGTATTTT. This chain joins TRBV29-1 and TRBJ2-3, with 9 nucleotides matching TRBD2. The length of the CDR3 is 15 residues. Germline CDR1 SQVTM, CDR2 ANQGSEA.

This clonotype was detected only a few times. This chain links TRBV19 with TRBJ2-2, with no clear D. This CDR3 has 14 residues. Trimming removed 4 bases from V and 1 base from J, with 7 bases in between. Germline V gene data show CDR1 as LNHDA and CDR2 as SQIVND (reference sequence). The CDR3 spells CASSTYKNTGELFF. The CDR3 nucleotides read TGTGCCAGTAGTACCTACAAGAACACCGGGGAGCTGTTTTTT.

This clonotype was seen only a few times. The CDR3 protein is CASSLDGQGAEKLFF. Written as DNA, the CDR3 is TGCGCCAGCAGCTTGGACGGACAGGGGGCTGAAAAACTGTTTTTT. The rearrangement links TRBV5-1 to TRBJ1-4; TRBD1 aligns across 11 bases. The J segment lost 7 bases and the V segment lost 0 bases, leaving 2 bases of the junction unmatched. Germline V gene data show CDR1 as SGHRS and CDR2 as YFSETQ. The CDR3 contains 15 residues.

The J gene is TRBJ2-5, the V gene TRBV21-1; the tabulated D call, TRBD2, remains unverified against the DNA. TRBV21-1 is classified as a pseudogene. This CDR3 contains 18 residues. CDR3 DNA: TGTGCCAGCAGCAAAGTGGGAGGAAAGGCGGTCGCCCAAGAGACCCAGTACTTC. Residues: CASSKVGGKAVAQETQYF.

This clonotype was recorded a few times. The V call is TRBV5-1, the J call TRBJ2-6; 7 bases line up with TRBD1. The CDR3 sequence is 17 residues long. The V segment lost 0 bases and the J segment 0 bases; nucleotides outside the gene matches: 3. Looked up from germline, CDR1 is SGHRS and CDR2 is YFSETQ. CDR3 DNA sequence: TGCGCCAGCAGCTTGGCGACAGGGACCTCTGGGGCCAACGTCCTGACTTTC. It codes for CASSLATGTSGANVLTF.

This clonotype has only a few counts. The chain is built from TRBV29-1 and TRBJ2-7; TRBD1 matches 7 bases. The CDR3 length is 14 residues. V shed 3 bases and J 0 bases; nucleotides not matched to a gene: 5. CDR1 and CDR2 from the germline V gene are SQVTM and ANQGSEA. The CDR3: CSVEQTGRSYEQYF. CDR3 in DNA: TGCAGCGTTGAGCAGACAGGGCGCTCCTACGAGCAGTACTTC.

The V call is TRBV5-1, the J call TRBJ2-5; D remains unclear. Germline assignment: CDR1 SGHRS and CDR2 YFSETQ. V shed 0 bases and J shed 3 bases, with 6 bases lying between them. The CDR3 has 13 amino acids. CDR3 bases: TGCGCCAGCAGCTTGGTTGTTAAAGAGACCCAGTACTTC. Translated: CASSLVVKETQYF.

The sample holds many counts of this clonotype. The chain combines TRBV30 with TRBJ2-5; TRBD1 agrees at 9 bases. The length of the CDR3 is 13 residues. Germline-derived CDR1 and CDR2 are GTSNPN and SVGIG (reference sequence). Trimming at V came to 4 bases and at J to 9 bases, leaving 9 bases not matched to a gene. Written as DNA, the CDR3 is TGTGCCTGGATGCGGGACAGGGATGGCCCCCAGTACTTC. It translates to CAWMRDRDGPQYF.

This chain links TRBV3-1 with TRBJ1-3, with D possibly TRBD1 on 5 matching bases. Between the trimmed V and J ends, which lost 1 base and 3 bases, there was a span of 7 bases. In germline, CDR1 is LGHDT, CDR2 YNNKEL (reference sequence). The CDR3 runs 14 residues. The CDR3 spells CASSQVQGGNTIYF. The CDR3 DNA reads as TGTGCCAGCAGCCAAGTTCAGGGTGGAAACACCATATATTTT.

This clonotype was counted between two and nine times. The gene calls are TRBV9 and TRBJ2-1; weak D call: TRBD2 (6 bases). The CDR3 runs 16 residues. The germline V and J ends were trimmed by 4 bases and 0 bases, with 14 bases remaining between them. Germline-derived CDR1 and CDR2 are SGDLS and YYNGEE. CDR3 in DNA: TGTGCCAGCAGCTACGAGGCGGGGAGCTCCTACAATGAGCAGTTCTTC. It is translated as CASSYEAGSSYNEQFF.